This TCR beta chain is from a study of T cell repertoires in cytomegalovirus infection. Study context: Based on public TCR beta signatures, there were indications of CMV infection and of a matching HLA type. Study-wide results and caveats: People with CMV and the relevant HLA were identified by cumulative public TCR beta family frequency. Ex vivo responses were dominated by HLA-C-restricted CMV-specific TCR beta clonotypes.

TCRdb called the reads again in MiXCR, with one record for every CDR3 protein. Of 50,000 to 55,000 distinct CDR3 sequences listed, around 20% are singletons. Many counts were recorded for this clonotype. What it binds is not known. The CDR3 is 14 residues long. Germline V gene sequence: CDR1 SEHNR, CDR2 FQNEAQ (reference sequence). Trimming took 2 bases from V and 6 from J, leaving 10 bases between them. Material: CD8+ T cells from cultured PBMCs, obtained from culture after CMV antigen stimulation. The chain has TRBV7-9 and TRBJ2-2; D not certain. The receptor was derived from a human donor in good health (CMV status not recorded). Some clones in this sample may be carry-over from other donors' samples. The CDR3 DNA reads as TGTGCCAGCAGCTTAAGCAGCCTTCCCGGGGAGCTGTTTTTT. It specifies CASSLSSLPGELFF.